What follows are 4 T cell receptor beta chains derived from one specimen sequenced in a study of esophageal squamous cell carcinoma under preoperative chemotherapy. The time point was: after preoperative PTX-NDP chemotherapy. TCRdb passed the PCR reads through MiXCR, listing each CDR3 protein once. The table has roughly 10,000 distinct CDR3 sequences, 50% to 70% seen once. This material was acquired from a patient given preoperative chemotherapy. Source of these receptors: a human donor with esophageal squamous cell carcinoma. The donor label of this sample is uncertain.

By share of the sample, this clonotype is medium-sized. A junction end diverges from the germline sequence, so it may reflect a read error. The CDR3 spells CASRLGGGNAYNEQFF. In DNA, the CDR3 is TGCGCCAGCAGGTTGGGAGGTGGGAATGCGTACAATGAGCAGTTCTTC. The V and J genes are TRBV5-1 and TRBJ2-1, with a possible D match to TRBD2 (6 bases). The germline CDR1 and CDR2 sequences are SGHRS and YFSETQ. The CDR3 length is 16 residues.

V is TRBV6-1 and J is TRBJ2-3; possible D gene TRBD2, 6 bases. CDR1 is MNHNS and CDR2 is SASEGT in the germline V gene. V shed 7 bases and J shed 3 bases, with 20 bases lying between them. This CDR3 has 16 residues. The CDR3 region is CASNLGPGVRTDTQYF. The DNA of the CDR3 is TGTGCCAGCAATCTGGGACCGGGAGTGAGAACAGATACGCAGTATTTT.

The rearrangement uses TRBV11-2 and TRBJ2-3; D is possibly TRBD1 (5 bases). This CDR3 spans 15 amino acids. The germline gives CDR1 SGHAT, CDR2 FQNNGV. The V gene lost 5 bases and the J gene lost 4 bases, with 16 bases spanning the gap. The CDR3 coding sequence is TGTGCCAGCAGCCCAGCCCCCCAGGGCCCAGATACGCAGTATTTT. It encodes CASSPAPQGPDTQYF.

Remarks on this clonotype: An end of the junction differs from the germline gene, which may be a read error. The rearrangement uses TRBV6-1 and TRBJ2-3, with 8 nucleotides matching TRBD2. CDR3 length: 13 amino acids. Looked up from germline, CDR1 is MNHNS and CDR2 is SASEGT. The CDR3 spells CASLAGGTDMQYF. In DNA, the CDR3 is TGTGCCAGCCTCGCGGGGGGCACAGATATGCAGTATTTT.